A selection of T cell receptor beta chains follows, all from one sample in a study of blood T cell repertoires in COVID-19. Repertoires were generated with immunoSEQ multiplex PCR, while TCRdb's copy carries only in-frame clones and drops some. There are under 300,000 clones in the sample; 84% occur only once, and around 1.5% lies in the top ten. Sample: peripheral blood. The source is a woman aged 40-49 years who had recovered from COVID-19. Each CDR3 is given with its conserved first and last residue. D genes are given only for firm matches. A row's size may be missing; if present it is once, few, many or a size class.

d_call	v_call	j_call	clone_size	cdr3_nt	cdr3_aa
TRBD2	TRBV9	TRBJ2-7	-	TGTGCCAGCAGCGTGTCAGCGGGGGGATCCTACGAGCAGTACTTC	CASSVSAGGSYEQYF
-	TRBV7-9	TRBJ2-5	few	TGTGCCAGCAGCTTATCAGGGGACGTAGAGACCCAGTACTTC	CASSLSGDVETQYF
-	TRBV12-3/TRBV12-4	TRBJ1-1	once	TGTGCCAGCAGTGGACAGAATGAAGCTTTCTTT	CASSGQNEAFF
-	TRBV15	TRBJ1-3	-	TGTGCCACCAGCAGTGACCGACTCTCTGGAAACACCATATATTTT	CATSSDRLSGNTIYF
-	TRBV18	TRBJ2-2	-	TGTGCCAGCTCACCACTGGACTCCACCGGGGAGCTGTTTTTT	CASSPLDSTGELFF
-	TRBV19	TRBJ2-1	-	TGTGCCAGTAGGTTGACAGTTAACAATGAGCAGTTCTTC	CASRLTVNNEQFF
TRBD1	TRBV5-1	TRBJ2-3	-	TGCGCCAGCAGCTTATCAGGGGGCTATACCACAGATACGCAGTATTTT	CASSLSGGYTTDTQYF
-	TRBV6-2/TRBV6-3	TRBJ2-2	-	TGTGCCAGCAGTTATGGTCCCCGGAGGGGGCCATTAAACACCGGGGAGCTGTTTTTT	CASSYGPRRGPLNTGELFF
TRBD2	TRBV9	TRBJ2-5	-	TGTGCCAGCAGCGTCGGGACTAGCGGGGGGGCGCGAGAGACCCAGTACTTC	CASSVGTSGGARETQYF
-	TRBV18	TRBJ1-1	-	TGTGCCAGCTCACCACCCCAGCGCATCGGTGAAGCTTTCTTT	CASSPPQRIGEAFF
TRBD1	TRBV4-3	TRBJ2-2	few	TGCGCCAGCAGCCAGGCCCCGGGACAGGGAGGCACCGGGGAGCTGTTTTTT	CASSQAPGQGGTGELFF
TRBD1	TRBV7-9	TRBJ1-3	-	TGTGCCAGCAGCCGACAGGGGGCAGGAAACACCATATATTTT	CASSRQGAGNTIYF
-	TRBV28	TRBJ2-2	-	TGTGCCAGCAGTCTAGTGGACACCGGGGAGCTGTTTTTT	CASSLVDTGELFF
-	TRBV6-5	TRBJ1-5	-	TGTGCCAGCAGTTACGGGGGGGGGCCCCAGCATTTT	CASSYGGGPQHF
-	TRBV27	TRBJ2-6	-	TGTGCCAGCAGTTTATCTTTCGGGGGCTCTGGGGCCAACGTCCTGACTTTC	CASSLSFGGSGANVLTF
TRBD1	TRBV6-2/TRBV6-3	TRBJ1-1	-	TGTGCCAGCAGTTACTCGAAGCCCTTGACAGGGCTTCACACTGAAGCTTTCTTT	CASSYSKPLTGLHTEAFF
TRBD1	TRBV2	TRBJ2-7	-	TGTGCCAGCAGTGAATTGGAGACAGGGGGCTACGAGCAGTACTTC	CASSELETGGYEQYF
-	TRBV4-3	TRBJ1-4	-	TGCGCCAGCAGCCAAGAATGGACAGCAACTAATGAAAAACTGTTTTTT	CASSQEWTATNEKLFF
TRBD2	TRBV27	TRBJ2-3	-	TGTGCCAGCAGTTCTCCCGGGACGGGGGGAGATACGCAGTATTTT	CASSSPGTGGDTQYF